These 18 T cell receptor beta chains were sequenced from one sample in a study of molecular identifiers for immune sequencing clone quantification (dated by TCRdb to the late 2010s). Libraries came from PCR. Instrument used: Illumina HiSeq 4000. Using fastp trimming at Q25 and MiXCR clonotype assembly, TCRdb reanalyzed the public sequencing data and kept in-frame beta chains. Merged by CDR3 protein, the rows form single entries marked with the most common genes and DNA. Recorded for this sample are some 100,000 distinct CDR3 sequences; over 15% of them occurred a single time. Together, the top ten hold roughly 0.93% of the sample. Sequencing was performed on naive CD8+ T cells from blood, with Jurkat cell RNA spiked in. This specimen's cell subset or site label, per the study, means: FACS-sorted CD8+CD4-CCR7+CD45RA+ naive T cells. The receptors were gathered from a human donor in good health. Some libraries in this study had Jurkat cell RNA spiked in.

In this sample, this clonotype turned up many times. The chain joins TRBV19 to TRBJ1-1, with a possible D match to TRBD1 (5 bases). The germline V and J ends were trimmed by 3 bases and 4 bases, with 15 bases remaining between them. The CDR3 consists of 15 residues. Germline CDR1 and CDR2: LNHDA and SQIVND (reference sequence). The CDR3 region is CASSISTAGSTEAFF. Written as DNA, the CDR3 is TGTGCCAGTAGTATCTCAACGGCAGGGAGCACTGAAGCTTTCTTT.

This clonotype was found many times. This rearrangement joins TRBV29-1 to TRBJ1-4; the match to TRBD1 covers 9 bases. The germline V gene has CDR1 SQVTM and CDR2 ANQGSEA. The CDR3 contains 15 residues. Germline trimming cut 4 bases from V and 8 bases from J; bases unmatched to any gene: 11. CDR3 in amino acids: CSVAGQGPSPEKLFF. The CDR3 DNA follows: TGCAGCGTTGCGGGACAGGGCCCATCCCCGGAAAAACTGTTTTTT.

The V and J genes are TRBV19 and TRBJ1-1; D gene unclear. The germline V and J ends were trimmed by 2 bases and 1 base, with 11 bases remaining between them. The CDR3 length is 15 residues. The V gene's germline CDR1 is LNHDA and CDR2 SQIVND (reference sequence). The CDR3 spells CASSISRSGNTEAFF. In DNA form, the CDR3 reads TGTGCCAGTAGTATATCCCGGTCAGGGAACACTGAAGCTTTCTTT.

The J gene is TRBJ2-5, the V gene TRBV12-3 or TRBV12-4; D possibly matches TRBD1 or TRBD2 (6 bases each). The ends were cut back, 3 bases at V and 9 bases at J, with 17 bases in the middle. The CDR3 length is 14 residues. This chain's CDR3 is CASSFATGRGPQYF. The CDR3 DNA is TGTGCCAGCAGTTTTGCAACCGGCCGGGGGCCCCAGTACTTC.

V and J are TRBV6-2 or TRBV6-3 and TRBJ2-1; 14 bases map to TRBD2. Trimming took 7 bases from V and 8 from J; bases not matched to a gene: 10. This CDR3 has 16 residues. Germline CDR1 and CDR2: MNHEY and SVGEGT. CDR3: CASNPMRLAGGHEQFF. In nucleotides, the CDR3 is TGTGCCAGCAACCCCATGAGACTAGCGGGGGGGCATGAGCAGTTCTTC.

In its sample, this clonotype was seen many times. V gene TRBV12-3 or TRBV12-4 combines with J gene TRBJ1-5, with TRBD1 matching 8 bases. V shed 6 bases and J 4 bases; nucleotides not matched to a gene: 5. CDR3 size: 14 residues. The CDR3 DNA reads TGTGCCAGCAGGACAGGGGTTCGGAATCAGCCCCAGCATTTT. This sequence encodes CASRTGVRNQPQHF.

This clonotype occurred many times. The chain has TRBV6-5 and TRBJ2-7; tentatively, D is TRBD2 (5 bases). The ends were cut back, 2 bases at V and 1 base at J, with 9 bases in the middle. The CDR3 is 14 amino acids. Germline values: CDR1 MNHEY, CDR2 SVGAGI. The CDR3 region is CASSYAGGSYEQYF. CDR3 DNA: TGTGCCAGCAGTTACGCCGGAGGATCCTACGAGCAGTACTTC.

This chain joins TRBV11-2 and TRBJ2-3; D is perhaps TRBD2 (6 bases). The germline V and J ends were trimmed by 6 bases and 2 bases, with 15 bases remaining between them. This CDR3 has 15 residues. Germline CDR1 SGHAT, CDR2 FQNNGV. The CDR3 DNA follows: TGTGCCAGCAGTTTAATAGGAGGGGCCACAGATACGCAGTATTTT. The encoded protein is CASSLIGGATDTQYF.

At least ten counts were recorded for this clonotype. The chain is built from TRBV4-2 and TRBJ1-4; D may be TRBD1 (5 bases). CDR3 length equals 15 residues. Trimming took off 1 base at V and 8 bases at J, with 14 bases between the two ends. From germline, CDR1 is LGHNA and CDR2 YNFKEQ. CDR3 nucleotide sequence: TGTGCCAGCAGCCAAGGGGACTCCCGGGGGGAAAAACTGTTTTTT. It codes for CASSQGDSRGEKLFF.

To note about this clonotype: Since a much larger clone is just one base distant, this may be a read error. The conserved phenylalanine or tryptophan is not found at the CDR3 terminus, so this likely reflects a read error. The rearrangement links TRBV5-3 to TRBJ2-5, with 7 bases matching TRBD1. TRBV5-3 is given ORF status, its function remaining uncertain. The trim removed 8 bases at V and 1 base at J, leaving 2 bases unmatched. This CDR3 comprises 12 residues. CDR3 sequence reads: CASRDSQETQYS. CDR3 nucleotide sequence: TGTGCCAGTCGGGACAGCCAAGAGACCCAGTACTCC.

The chain combines TRBV20-1 with TRBJ2-7, with D perhaps TRBD1 (5 bases). CDR3 size: 13 residues. V gave up 5 bases and J gave up 3 bases, with 14 bases separating them. Germline CDR1 reads DFQATT; CDR2 reads SNEGSKA (reference sequence). The CDR3 region has the DNA TGCAGTGCTCGACAGAGAGGACACTACGAGCAGTACTTC. Amino acid sequence: CSARQRGHYEQYF.

In its sample, this clonotype was seen many times. The chain links TRBV14 to TRBJ2-5, with 10 positions matching TRBD1. Unmatched junction bases numbered 7, after V lost 1 base and J lost 5 bases. The CDR3 has 16 residues. CDR1 and CDR2 (germline): SGHDN, FVKESK. The CDR3 coding sequence is TGTGCCAGCAGCCAAGGAGACCGGGACAGGGGTGAGACCCAGTACTTC. Protein product: CASSQGDRDRGETQYF.

This clonotype was found many times. V is TRBV27 and J is TRBJ2-7; a weak D match, TRBD2 (6 bases). The CDR3 length is 15 residues. V was trimmed by 6 bases and J by 2 bases, leaving 17 bases between them. CDR1 MNHEY and CDR2 SMNVEV come from the germline V gene (reference sequence). Here the CDR3 reads CASSPGGARTYEQYF. The CDR3 DNA reads as TGTGCCAGCAGCCCGGGCGGGGCGAGAACCTACGAGCAGTACTTC.

Many counts were recorded for this clonotype. The J gene is TRBJ2-1, the V gene TRBV5-4, with 8 bases that match TRBD2. CDR1 and CDR2 (germline): SGHNT, YYREEE (reference sequence). The CDR3 sequence is 15 residues long. The junction had 13 bases not matched to a gene; V was cut back by 9 bases and J by 5 bases. In nucleotides, the CDR3 is TGTGCCATTCCAGGCGGGGCGGGGGGCCACAATGAGCAGTTCTTC. Amino acids: CAIPGGAGGHNEQFF. Full variable domain (remainder filled in from reference TRBV5-4 and TRBJ2-1): ETGVTQSPTHLIKTRGQQVTLRCSSQSGHNTVSWYQQALGQGPQFIFQYYREEENGRGNFPPRFSGLQFPNYSSELNVNALELDDSALYLCAIPGGAGGHNEQFFGPGTRLTVL.

This clonotype was found many times. The V call is TRBV28, the J call TRBJ2-7; unclear D gene. V lost 6 bases, J lost 7 bases, and 10 bases lay in between. Germline V gives CDR1 MDHEN, CDR2 SYDVKM. The CDR3 is made up of 11 amino acids. The CDR3 region is CASSFLSEQYF. For the CDR3, the DNA is TGTGCCAGCAGCTTTCTGTCTGAGCAGTACTTC.

This clonotype was detected a few times. A read error is possible here, since a much larger clone lies one base away. The DNA of the CDR3 is TGTGCCGGCAGTGAACCCCAGCCGCTTCAGGAGACCCAGTACTTC. Encoded protein: CAGSEPQPLQETQYF. The rearrangement links TRBV2 to TRBJ2-5; D is undetermined. Germline V gene data show CDR1 as SNHLY and CDR2 as FYNNEI. The CDR3 has 15 amino acids.

This clonotype was seen ten or more times. The rearrangement uses TRBV29-1 and TRBJ1-1; 10 bases map to TRBD1. After removal of 1 base from V and 5 bases from J, the junction contained 4 bases not matched to a gene. The CDR3 extends over 14 amino acids. CDR1 and CDR2 (germline): SQVTM, ANQGSEA. In DNA form, the CDR3 reads TGCAGCGTTGAAGGACAGGGGGCGGGTACTGAAGCTTTCTTT. Its protein is CSVEGQGAGTEAFF.

Details on this clonotype: A much larger clonotype is one base distant, so this may be a read error. V usage is TRBV25-1 and J usage is TRBJ1-2, with D tentatively TRBD1 (5 bases). The CDR3 contains 13 residues. CDR1 MGHDK and CDR2 SYGVNS come from the germline V gene. CDR3 sequence (DNA): TGTGCCAGCAGTGCCGGGGCTTTGGGAGGCTGCACCTTC. As protein: CASSAGALGGCTF.